The 30 T cell receptor beta chains below were found in one sample sequenced in a study of Ad26.COV2.S vaccination and SARS-CoV-2 variants (dated by TCRdb to about 2021). Library creation used the immunoSEQ multiplex PCR assay. This is the immuneACCESS table as TCRdb keeps it, with only in-frame sequences that have V and J called. A part of the clones is gone; compared with another copy, unresolved V genes explain less than half, and the rest is unexplained. In this sample the table shows roughly 390,000 clones, approximately 91% of which occur a single time. Roughly 3.2% of the sample goes to the ten largest clones. This specimen's treatment or condition label, per the study, means: around 19 received Ad26.COV2.S at low or high dose, single or two shots; five or six received placebo; per-sample allocation not given. Repertoires of vaccine and placebo recipients were sequenced from samples taken on day 63 after the first injection.

Sample: peripheral blood, taken in a trial of Ad26.COV2.S vaccine versus placebo. All receptors come from a person aged 18-60 years who received the Ad26.COV2.S COVID-19 vaccine or a placebo.

The rearrangement joins TRBV2 to TRBJ2-7; 7 bases align to TRBD1. CDR3 size: 13 residues. V gave up 7 bases and J gave up 5 bases; unmatched junction bases: 8. Germline V gene data show CDR1 as SNHLY and CDR2 as FYNNEI. CDR3 bases: TGTGCCAGCACTGCGACAGGGACCCACGAGCAGTACTTC. It is translated as CASTATGTHEQYF.

This chain uses TRBV4-1 with TRBJ2-3, with D hard to call. The CDR3 extends over 14 amino acids. The V end lost 3 bases, the J end lost 1 base, and 8 bases lay between the germline ends. Germline V gene data show CDR1 as MGHRA and CDR2 as YSYEKL. The CDR3 region has the DNA TGCGCCAGCAGCCACCCCCCTCGCACAGATACGCAGTATTTT. It translates to CASSHPPRTDTQYF.

The CDR3 loop is CAISESGGKGTEAFF. In DNA form, the CDR3 reads TGTGCCATCAGTGAGTCAGGGGGAAAGGGGACTGAAGCTTTCTTT. The chain recombines TRBV10-3 with TRBJ1-1, with TRBD1 as a possible D gene (6 bases). Germline V gives CDR1 ENHRY, CDR2 SYGVKD. The germline V and J ends were trimmed by 0 bases and 5 bases, with 13 bases remaining between them. The CDR3 is made up of 15 amino acids.

The gene calls are TRBV4-3 and TRBJ1-1; 8 bases match TRBD1. Germline V gives CDR1 LGHNA, CDR2 YSLEER. This CDR3 is built from 13 residues. J was trimmed by 8 bases and V by 3 bases; bases with no gene match: 5. The CDR3 loop reads CASSQDREGEAFF. CDR3 DNA sequence: TGCGCCAGCAGCCAGGACAGGGAGGGGGAAGCTTTCTTT.

The chain links TRBV25-1 to TRBJ2-6; D is ambiguous. Trimming stripped 4 bases from V and 1 base from J, with 14 bases between. The CDR3 totals 17 residues. From germline, CDR1 is MGHDK and CDR2 SYGVNS. In nucleotides, the CDR3 is TGTGCCAGCAGTGGCCGACTTCTGGGATCTGGGGCCAACGTCCTGACTTTC. This codes for CASSGRLLGSGANVLTF.

This clone has only a few counts. The chain joins TRBV5-1 to TRBJ2-2; D remains ambiguous. The CDR3 has 15 amino acids. The germline V gene has CDR1 SGHRS and CDR2 YFSETQ. Between the trimmed V and J ends, which lost 4 bases and 6 bases, there was a span of 16 bases. The CDR3 is CASSPRVGRAGELFF. Written as DNA, the CDR3 is TGCGCCAGCAGCCCCCGTGTCGGTAGAGCCGGGGAGCTGTTTTTT.

This clone was seen just once. The V call is TRBV7-8, the J call TRBJ2-7; 7 bases map to TRBD2. CDR1 SGHVS and CDR2 FQNEAQ come from the germline V gene. The CDR3 has 19 residues. Germline trimming cut 6 bases from V and 5 bases from J; bases unmatched to any gene: 25. In DNA, the CDR3 is TGTGCCAGCAGTTCACCCTCAGGGAGGGACGACCCTCGTACCCACGAGCAGTACTTC. The encoded protein is CASSSPSGRDDPRTHEQYF.

This chain uses TRBV28 with TRBJ1-2; D is undetermined. The germline V and J ends were trimmed by 3 bases and 8 bases, with 7 bases remaining between them. From germline, CDR1 is MDHEN and CDR2 SYDVKM. This CDR3 is built from 11 residues. CDR3 loop: CASSFSGGYTF. The CDR3 nucleotides are TGTGCCAGCAGTTTCAGCGGAGGCTACACCTTC.

V and J are TRBV15 and TRBJ2-7; possible D gene TRBD2, 5 bases. This CDR3 has 15 residues. The V end was cut by 0 bases, the J end by 1 base, with 10 bases between. Germline assignment: CDR1 LNHNV and CDR2 YYDKDF (reference sequence). CDR3 nucleotides: TGTGCCACCAGCAGAGACCTAAAGCGGTCCTACGAGCAGTACTTC. Translated, it gives CATSRDLKRSYEQYF.

The J gene is TRBJ2-7, the V gene TRBV4-1; 10 bases map to TRBD1. Germline-derived CDR1 and CDR2 are MGHRA and YSYEKL. CDR3 length: 15 amino acids. V shed 3 bases, J shed 3 bases, and the junction held 5 bases outside the gene matches. CDR3 amino acids: CASSHGRDRGYEQYF. CDR3 DNA: TGCGCCAGCAGCCATGGCCGGGACAGGGGCTACGAGCAGTACTTC.

The rearrangement joins TRBV4-2 to TRBJ1-2; no clear D gene. The V gene's germline CDR1 is LGHNA and CDR2 YNFKEQ. The CDR3 covers 14 residues. Trimming cost V 1 base and J 4 bases, with 10 bases left between them. The CDR3: CASSQGLTGYGYTF. The CDR3 region has the DNA TGTGCCAGCAGCCAAGGCTTAACGGGCTATGGCTACACCTTC.

The rearrangement joins TRBV7-9 to TRBJ2-5, with 8 bases identical to TRBD2. The J segment lost 3 bases and the V segment lost 1 base, leaving 1 base of the junction unmatched. CDR3 size: 14 residues. The germline gives CDR1 SEHNR, CDR2 FQNEAQ (reference sequence). The CDR3, as DNA: TGTGCCAGCAGCTTAGTCGGGGGGGAAGAGACCCAGTACTTC. Translating it yields CASSLVGGEETQYF.

The chain combines TRBV7-7 with TRBJ2-1; TRBD2 matches 11 bases. V lost 1 base to trimming and J lost 7 bases; unmatched junction nucleotides: 3. Germline CDR1 reads SSHAT; CDR2 reads FNYEAQ (reference sequence). This CDR3 region has 15 residues. In nucleotides, the CDR3 is TGTGCCAGCAGCTTAGGGGTAGCGGGGGGGAATGAGCAGTTCTTC. Translated: CASSLGVAGGNEQFF.

The rearrangement uses TRBV18 and TRBJ2-3; tentatively, D is TRBD2 (6 bases). The CDR3 spans 14 residues. Germline V gene lookup returns CDR1 KGHSH and CDR2 LQKENI. Trimming cost V 2 bases and J 8 bases, with 14 bases left between them. CDR3 nucleotide sequence: TGTGCCAGCTCACCAGGGACTGATCAAACTACGCAGTATTTT. Translation: CASSPGTDQTTQYF.

V usage is TRBV9 and J usage is TRBJ2-1; TRBD2 matches at 7 bases. This CDR3 has 14 amino acids. With V trimmed by 0 bases and J by 10 bases, 7 bases remained unmatched. Germline V CDR1 and CDR2: SGDLS, YYNGEE. CDR3 sequence reads: CASSVATGAGEQFF. DNA of the CDR3: TGTGCCAGCAGCGTAGCTACTGGAGCGGGGGAGCAGTTCTTC. Using reference TRBV9 and TRBJ2-1 for the parts outside the CDR3, the full variable domain is DSGVTQTPKHLITATGQRVTLRCSPRSGDLSVYWYQQSLDQGLQFLIQYYNGEERAKGNILERFSAQQFPDLHSELNLSSLELGDSALYFCASSVATGAGEQFFGPGTRLTVL.

The rearrangement links TRBV7-9 to TRBJ1-3; D remains unclear. The CDR3 is made up of 14 amino acids. The V end lost 1 base, the J end lost 3 bases, and 7 bases lay between the germline ends. Germline V gene sequence: CDR1 SEHNR, CDR2 FQNEAQ (reference sequence). CDR3 in amino acids: CASSLVGFGNTIYF. CDR3 nucleotide sequence: TGTGCCAGCAGCTTAGTGGGATTTGGAAACACCATATATTTT.

This sequence joins TRBV4-1 and TRBJ1-1; tentative D call: TRBD1 (5 bases). The germline V gene encodes CDR1 MGHRA and CDR2 YSYEKL. With 7 bases removed from V and 1 base from J, the gap between germline ends came to 10 bases. The CDR3 length is 13 residues. The CDR3 DNA is TGCGCCAGCATTGGGGGAGGGAACACTGAAGCTTTCTTT. It codes for CASIGGGNTEAFF.

On this clone: At one of its ends the junction is not consistent with the germline gene, which may arise from a read error. Other DNA sequences in the sample encode the same CDR3. V and J are TRBV4-3 and TRBJ2-3; TRBD2 might be the D (5 bases). CDR1 and CDR2 from the germline V gene are LGHNA and YSLEER. The CDR3 has 14 amino acids. CDR3 sequence (DNA): TGCGCCAGCAGTCAAGACTACAGCACAGATACGCAGTATTTT. This translates into CASSQDYSTDTQYF.

In nucleotides, the CDR3 is TGCGCCAGCAGCCTACTAGGGGTTTCGGGGACCCAGTACTTC. Its protein is CASSLLGVSGTQYF. The chain links TRBV4-1 to TRBJ2-5, with D perhaps being TRBD1 or TRBD2 (5 bases each). Looked up from germline, CDR1 is MGHRA and CDR2 is YSYEKL. This CDR3 region has 14 residues. Trimming pared 4 bases from V and 7 bases from J, leaving 16 bases between.

This clone was recorded a few times. This chain connects TRBV6-2 or TRBV6-3 to TRBJ1-5; maybe TRBD1 (5 bases). CDR1 and CDR2 (germline): MNHEY, SVGEGT. This CDR3 is built from 14 residues. Trimming took off 2 bases at V and 1 base at J, with 6 bases between the two ends. The CDR3 coding sequence is TGTGCCAGCAGTTACCGGGACAGCAATCAGCCCCAGCATTTT. Its translation: CASSYRDSNQPQHF.

The chain recombines TRBV2 with TRBJ1-5; TRBD1 might be the D (6 bases). The CDR3 is 14 residues long. With 6 bases removed from V and 2 bases from J, the gap between germline ends came to 11 bases. CDR1 is SNHLY, CDR2 FYNNEI, per germline. CDR3 DNA sequence: TGTGCCAGCAGGGGGGGCAGGGGCAATCAGCCCCAGCATTTT. It translates to CASRGGRGNQPQHF.

The chain couples TRBV5-6 to TRBJ1-2; D perhaps matches TRBD1 (5 bases). V was trimmed by 0 bases and J by 4 bases, leaving 10 bases between them. The CDR3 sequence is 14 residues long. Germline CDR1 SGHDT, CDR2 YYEEEE. This chain's CDR3 is CASSLGRGGYGYTF. The CDR3 DNA sequence: TGTGCCAGCAGCTTGGGTAGGGGAGGCTATGGCTACACCTTC.

The chain recombines TRBV6-1 with TRBJ1-6; the match to TRBD1 covers 7 bases. V dropped 2 bases and J dropped 7; count of bases not matched to a gene: 11. The germline V gene has CDR1 MNHNS and CDR2 SASEGT. The CDR3 has 17 amino acids. The CDR3 nucleotides read TGTGCCAGCAGTGAACGCTGGACAGGAAATTCAAATTCACCCCTCCACTTT. It translates to CASSERWTGNSNSPLHF.

The chain recombines TRBV6-2 or TRBV6-3 with TRBJ2-5; D call uncertain. V lost 2 bases to trimming and J lost 3 bases, with 16 bases between them. The germline V gene encodes CDR1 MNHEY and CDR2 SVGEGT. The CDR3 runs to 16 residues. CDR3 sequence reads: CASSYPIEARKETQYF. The DNA for the CDR3 is TGTGCCAGCAGTTACCCCATCGAGGCTAGGAAAGAGACCCAGTACTTC.

This chain joins TRBV15 and TRBJ1-4; D gene uncertain. V shed 2 bases and J shed 6 bases, with 13 bases lying between them. Germline CDR1 and CDR2: LNHNV and YYDKDF (reference sequence). The CDR3 is 15 residues long. The chain's CDR3 is CATSRSGIRDEKLFF. CDR3 DNA sequence: TGTGCCACCAGCAGATCCGGGATCAGAGATGAAAAACTGTTTTTT.

There are a few counts of this clone. The chain recombines TRBV7-9 with TRBJ2-7; 11 nucleotides align to TRBD1. CDR1 and CDR2 (germline): SEHNR, FQNEAQ (reference sequence). The CDR3 runs 14 residues. J gave up 7 bases and V 4 bases, and 6 bases lay outside the gene matches. CDR3 residues: CASSSSDRGQEQYF. The CDR3 bases are TGTGCCAGCAGCTCGTCGGACAGGGGGCAGGAGCAGTACTTC. Full variable domain (rest looked up from reference TRBV7-9 and TRBJ2-7): DTGVSQNPRHKITKRGQNVTFRCDPISEHNRLYWYRQTLGQGPEFLTYFQNEAQLEKSRLLSDRFSAERPKGSFSTLEIQRTEQGDSAMYLCASSSSDRGQEQYFGPGTRLTVT.

This sequence joins TRBV5-6 and TRBJ1-2; D gene uncertain. The CDR3 is made up of 13 amino acids. Germline V gene sequence: CDR1 SGHDT, CDR2 YYEEEE. The V end was cut by 4 bases, the J end by 4 bases, with 11 bases between. The CDR3 sequence is CASSLGQSYGYTF. In nucleotides, the CDR3 is TGTGCCAGCAGCCTCGGGCAAAGCTATGGCTACACCTTC. Complete variable domain (other parts from reference TRBV5-6 and TRBJ1-2): DAGVTQSPTHLIKTRGQQVTLRCSPKSGHDTVSWYQQALGQGPQFIFQYYEEEERQRGNFPDRFSGHQFPNYSSELNVNALLLGDSALYLCASSLGQSYGYTFGSGTRLTVV.

The table lists this clone with a count of one. The chain has TRBV11-1 and TRBJ2-7, with D tentatively TRBD1 or TRBD2 (5 bases each). The CDR3 contains 13 residues. The germline V and J ends were trimmed by 3 bases and 5 bases, with 11 bases remaining between them. Germline CDR1 reads SGHAT; CDR2 reads FQDESV (reference sequence). CDR3 nucleotide sequence: TGTGCCAGCAGCTTGGGTCGGGGCCACGAGCAGTACTTC. Its translation is CASSLGRGHEQYF.

The J gene is TRBJ2-6, the V gene TRBV6-5; D remains ambiguous. The CDR3 sequence is 15 residues long. Germline CDR1 and CDR2: MNHEY and SVGAGI. Between the trimmed V and J ends, which lost 10 bases and 4 bases, there was a span of 17 bases. DNA for the CDR3: TGTGCCACCCGAACCATGGCCGTCGGGGCCAACGTCCTGACTTTC. Translated, it gives CATRTMAVGANVLTF.

V gene TRBV5-1 combines with J gene TRBJ1-3; D is ambiguous. The V end lost 6 bases, the J end lost 0 bases, and 1 base lay between the germline ends. Germline V gives CDR1 SGHRS, CDR2 YFSETQ. CDR3 length equals 11 residues. The CDR3: CASNSGNTIYF. CDR3 coding DNA: TGCGCCAGCAACTCTGGAAACACCATATATTTT.